This T cell receptor (beta chain) appears in the sequencing data of a study of blood T cell repertoires in COVID-19. Study summary: Acute-phase and convalescent COVID-19 samples originated in the United States, Italy and Spain. From T cells, B-cell-depleted T cells, or PBMCs came the material, which was cDNA or gDNA.

The germline CDR1 and CDR2 sequences are MDHEN and SYDVKM. This CDR3 spans 16 amino acids. The J segment lost 6 bases and the V segment lost 7 bases, leaving 10 bases of the junction unmatched. This clone was seen once. Methods used by the authors: Estimates of nucleated cell counts were drawn from the amplification of reference gene primers. Assay used: immunoSEQ multiplex PCR; TCRdb lists only in-frame clones, some missing. V and J calls and clone size come straight from that table; D and trimming were deduced from the DNA. The sample has about 110,000 clones, 65% to 90% seen once; the top ten hold around 4%.

The sequencing sample was made of peripheral blood. The chain carries TRBV28 and TRBJ1-6; 9 bases are shared with TRBD1. This TCR was sampled from a man aged 50 to 60 with acute or convalescent COVID-19. The CDR3 here is CASIPDRGKGNSPLHF. The CDR3 DNA sequence: TGTGCCAGCATTCCCGACAGGGGGAAAGGTAATTCACCCCTCCACTTT. Drawing the rest from reference TRBV28 and TRBJ1-6, the complete variable domain is DVKVTQSSRYLVKRTGEKVFLECVQDMDHENMFWYRQDPGLGLRLIYFSYDVKMKEKGDIPEGYSVSREKKERFSLILESASTNQTSMYLCASIPDRGKGNSPLHFGNGTRLTVT.